A selection of T cell receptor beta chains follows, all from one sample in a study of tumor-infiltrating lymphocytes in oesophageal squamous cell carcinoma. From the PCR reads, TCRdb called clonotypes with MiXCR, one entry per CDR3 protein. The sample contains some 15,000 distinct CDR3 sequences, 35% to 55% of which appear only once. Sequencing was carried out using blood. The receptor set was obtained from a female donor with esophageal squamous cell carcinoma. Both conserved end residues are part of each CDR3. Fields, in order: D gene, V gene, clone size, J gene, CDR3 protein, CDR3 DNA. The D gene is left open where the match is weak. Expanded clones are given a class, and other clones once, few, many or no size at all.

d_call: -; v_call: TRBV5-4; clone_size: -; j_call: TRBJ1-2; cdr3_aa: CASSTTDSGWGYTF; cdr3_nt: TGTGCCAGCAGCACAACCGACAGTGGTTGGGGCTACACCTTC
d_call: TRBD2; v_call: TRBV27; clone_size: medium-sized; j_call: TRBJ2-1; cdr3_aa: CASSSGLADPKQFF; cdr3_nt: TGTGCCAGCAGTTCGGGACTAGCGGACCCAAAGCAGTTCTTC
d_call: -; v_call: TRBV7-8; clone_size: few; j_call: TRBJ2-1; cdr3_aa: CASSLVTSPYNEQFF; cdr3_nt: TGTGCCAGCAGCTTAGTGACTAGTCCCTACAATGAGCAGTTCTTC
d_call: -; v_call: TRBV20-1; clone_size: -; j_call: TRBJ2-7; cdr3_aa: CSARGQYEQYF; cdr3_nt: TGCAGTGCTAGAGGTCAATACGAGCAGTACTTC
d_call: -; v_call: TRBV7-3; clone_size: -; j_call: TRBJ2-5; cdr3_aa: CASSLVGLTQETQYF; cdr3_nt: TGTGCCAGCAGCTTAGTTGGGCTGACGCAAGAGACCCAGTACTTC
d_call: TRBD1; v_call: TRBV12-3/TRBV12-4; clone_size: once; j_call: TRBJ1-2; cdr3_aa: CASSFTGVDGYTF; cdr3_nt: TGTGCCAGCAGTTTCACAGGGGTGGATGGCTACACCTTC
d_call: TRBD1; v_call: TRBV10-3; clone_size: -; j_call: TRBJ2-1; cdr3_aa: CAISSSGTGGSYEQFF; cdr3_nt: TGTGCCATCAGTTCATCCGGGACAGGGGGTTCCTACGAGCAGTTCTTC
d_call: -; v_call: TRBV7-6; clone_size: -; j_call: TRBJ2-7; cdr3_aa: CASSLGSGWVVEQYF; cdr3_nt: TGTGCCAGCAGCTTAGGTTCGGGCTGGGTTGTCGAGCAGTACTTC
d_call: -; v_call: TRBV2; clone_size: -; j_call: TRBJ2-5; cdr3_aa: CASRLAPDNEQYF; cdr3_nt: TGTGCCAGCAGGCTAGCCCCAGACAATGAGCAGTACTTC
d_call: -; v_call: TRBV7-8; clone_size: -; j_call: TRBJ1-1; cdr3_aa: CASSLEQTRKAFF; cdr3_nt: TGTGCCAGCAGCTTAGAACAGACGAGAAAAGCTTTCTTT
d_call: -; v_call: TRBV7-2; clone_size: -; j_call: TRBJ1-3; cdr3_aa: CASSLQGNTIYF; cdr3_nt: TGTGCCAGCAGCCTACAGGGAAACACCATATATTTT
d_call: TRBD1; v_call: TRBV5-4; clone_size: many; j_call: TRBJ2-5; cdr3_aa: CASSKGTVQETQYF; cdr3_nt: TGTGCCAGCAGCAAAGGGACAGTCCAAGAGACCCAGTACTTC
d_call: TRBD1; v_call: TRBV6-1; clone_size: -; j_call: TRBJ2-7; cdr3_aa: CASSTPTGTGGYEQYF; cdr3_nt: TGTGCCAGCAGCACCCCAACCGGGACAGGGGGCTACGAGCAGTACTTC
d_call: -; v_call: TRBV27; clone_size: many; j_call: TRBJ2-7; cdr3_aa: CASSSLGYEQYF; cdr3_nt: TGTGCCAGCAGTAGCTTGGGCTACGAGCAGTACTTC
d_call: -; v_call: TRBV11-3; clone_size: -; j_call: TRBJ2-3; cdr3_aa: CASSSPLTDTQYF; cdr3_nt: TGTGCCAGCAGCTCCCCCCTAACGGATACGCAGTATTTT
d_call: TRBD1; v_call: TRBV3-1; clone_size: -; j_call: TRBJ2-1; cdr3_aa: CASSHYRGATSQETQFF; cdr3_nt: TGTGCCAGCAGCCATTACAGGGGAGCTACATCGCAAGAGACCCAGTTCTTC
d_call: TRBD1; v_call: TRBV11-1; clone_size: -; j_call: TRBJ1-1; cdr3_aa: CASSLDRGRVTEAFF; cdr3_nt: TGTGCCAGCAGCTTAGACAGGGGTAGAGTTACTGAAGCTTTCTTT
d_call: -; v_call: TRBV19; clone_size: many; j_call: TRBJ1-6; cdr3_aa: CASNQDGVYNSPLHF; cdr3_nt: TGTGCCAGTAACCAAGACGGAGTTTATAATTCACCCCTCCACTTT
d_call: -; v_call: TRBV7-9; clone_size: -; j_call: TRBJ2-7; cdr3_aa: CASSLRGAEQYF; cdr3_nt: TGTGCCAGCAGTCTTAGGGGTGCCGAGCAGTACTTC
d_call: TRBD2; v_call: TRBV5-1; clone_size: many; j_call: TRBJ2-3; cdr3_aa: CASRDQRGSTDTQYF; cdr3_nt: TGCGCCAGCAGGGATCAGCGGGGAAGCACAGATACGCAGTATTTT
d_call: -; v_call: TRBV7-9; clone_size: -; j_call: TRBJ1-1; cdr3_aa: CASSRQSTSGTEAFF; cdr3_nt: TGTGCCAGCAGCCGTCAATCCACAAGCGGCACTGAAGCTTTCTTT
d_call: -; v_call: TRBV7-6; clone_size: -; j_call: TRBJ2-1; cdr3_aa: CASSFSGLRNEQFF; cdr3_nt: TGTGCCAGCAGCTTTTCGGGACTCAGGAATGAGCAGTTCTTC
d_call: -; v_call: TRBV24-1; clone_size: medium-sized; j_call: TRBJ1-5; cdr3_aa: CATSDSRRFNQPQHF; cdr3_nt: TGTGCCACCAGTGATTCCAGGAGATTCAATCAGCCCCAGCATTTT
d_call: -; v_call: TRBV15; clone_size: many; j_call: TRBJ1-2; cdr3_aa: CATSRGAANYGYTF; cdr3_nt: TGTGCCACCAGCAGGGGGGCAGCTAACTATGGCTACACCTTC
d_call: -; v_call: TRBV7-2; clone_size: medium-sized; j_call: TRBJ2-2; cdr3_aa: CASSLIVGELFF; cdr3_nt: TGTGCCAGCAGCTTAATTGTCGGGGAGCTGTTTTTT
d_call: TRBD2; v_call: TRBV7-9; clone_size: -; j_call: TRBJ2-1; cdr3_aa: CASSRTSGRTSSYNEQFF; cdr3_nt: TGTGCCAGCAGCCGGACTAGCGGGAGGACGAGCTCCTACAATGAGCAGTTCTTC
d_call: -; v_call: TRBV5-4; clone_size: many; j_call: TRBJ1-2; cdr3_aa: CASSRQEGAGYTF; cdr3_nt: TGTGCCAGCAGCCGCCAGGAAGGGGCTGGCTACACCTTC
d_call: TRBD1; v_call: TRBV28; clone_size: -; j_call: TRBJ1-5; cdr3_aa: CAIAPGGMSNQPQHF; cdr3_nt: TGTGCCATCGCCCCAGGGGGGATGAGCAATCAGCCCCAGCATTTT
d_call: -; v_call: TRBV9; clone_size: few; j_call: TRBJ2-3; cdr3_aa: CASSVASTDTQYF; cdr3_nt: TGTGCCAGCAGCGTAGCTAGCACAGATACGCAGTATTTT
d_call: TRBD1; v_call: TRBV6-2/TRBV6-3; clone_size: -; j_call: TRBJ2-7; cdr3_aa: CASSTGTGGYEQYF; cdr3_nt: TGTGCCAGCAGTACTGGGACAGGGGGGTACGAGCAGTACTTC
d_call: TRBD1; v_call: TRBV29-1; clone_size: few; j_call: TRBJ2-3; cdr3_aa: CSVGQGGDTQYF; cdr3_nt: TGCAGCGTTGGACAGGGTGGGGATACGCAGTATTTT
d_call: -; v_call: TRBV27; clone_size: many; j_call: TRBJ1-1; cdr3_aa: CASSSQGNTEAFF; cdr3_nt: TGTGCCAGCAGTTCACAGGGGAACACTGAAGCTTTCTTT
d_call: -; v_call: TRBV11-3; clone_size: -; j_call: TRBJ2-1; cdr3_aa: CASSLDSNEQFF; cdr3_nt: TGTGCCAGCAGCTTAGATAGCAATGAGCAGTTCTTC
d_call: -; v_call: TRBV7-8; clone_size: -; j_call: TRBJ2-1; cdr3_aa: CASSSRQEYEQFF; cdr3_nt: TGTGCCAGCAGCTCCAGACAGGAATACGAGCAGTTCTTC
d_call: TRBD1; v_call: TRBV7-2; clone_size: -; j_call: TRBJ1-2; cdr3_aa: CASSPQGGIYYGYTF; cdr3_nt: TGTGCCAGCAGCCCTCAGGGGGGTATATACTATGGCTACACCTTC
d_call: -; v_call: TRBV7-2; clone_size: -; j_call: TRBJ2-4; cdr3_aa: CASSLSQGGEQYF; cdr3_nt: TGTGCCAGCAGCTTATCTCAGGGCGGAGAGCAGTACTTC
d_call: -; v_call: TRBV18; clone_size: many; j_call: TRBJ2-5; cdr3_aa: CASNPEGETQYF; cdr3_nt: TGTGCCAGCAACCCGGAAGGTGAGACCCAGTACTTC
d_call: TRBD2; v_call: TRBV6-1; clone_size: few; j_call: TRBJ2-6; cdr3_aa: CASSESGAGANVLTF; cdr3_nt: TGTGCCAGCAGTGAGAGCGGGGCTGGGGCCAACGTCCTGACTTTC
d_call: -; v_call: TRBV2; clone_size: -; j_call: TRBJ1-6; cdr3_aa: CASSENTAKNSPLHF; cdr3_nt: TGTGCCAGCAGTGAAAATACAGCGAAAAATTCACCCCTCCACTTT
d_call: -; v_call: TRBV7-2; clone_size: few; j_call: TRBJ2-1; cdr3_aa: CASSLARNEQFF; cdr3_nt: TGTGCCAGCAGCTTAGCTCGCAATGAGCAGTTCTTC
d_call: TRBD1; v_call: TRBV6-5; clone_size: -; j_call: TRBJ1-2; cdr3_aa: CASSPRDRAFYGYTF; cdr3_nt: TGTGCCAGCAGCCCCAGGGACAGGGCGTTCTATGGCTACACCTTC
d_call: TRBD2; v_call: TRBV5-1; clone_size: many; j_call: TRBJ2-7; cdr3_aa: CASSLASGGPYEQYF; cdr3_nt: TGCGCCAGCAGCTTGGCTAGCGGGGGGCCGTACGAGCAGTACTTC
d_call: TRBD2; v_call: TRBV7-8; clone_size: medium-sized; j_call: TRBJ2-3; cdr3_aa: CASSLEGGSGVDTQYF; cdr3_nt: TGTGCCAGCAGCTTGGAGGGCGGGAGCGGGGTAGATACGCAGTATTTT
d_call: -; v_call: TRBV6-6; clone_size: -; j_call: TRBJ2-7; cdr3_aa: CASSYSTLTSSYEQYF; cdr3_nt: TGTGCCAGCAGTTACTCGACCCTTACTAGCTCCTACGAGCAGTACTTC
d_call: -; v_call: TRBV9; clone_size: many; j_call: TRBJ2-6; cdr3_aa: CASSGSEGANVLTF; cdr3_nt: TGTGCCAGCAGCGGTAGCGAAGGGGCCAACGTCCTGACTTTC
d_call: -; v_call: TRBV6-1; clone_size: large; j_call: TRBJ1-2; cdr3_aa: CASEGGLGGYTF; cdr3_nt: TGTGCCAGCGAGGGGGGGTTGGGTGGCTACACCTTC
d_call: -; v_call: TRBV7-6; clone_size: many; j_call: TRBJ2-1; cdr3_aa: CASSFLTGDSYNEQFF; cdr3_nt: TGTGCCAGCAGCTTTTTAACGGGAGACTCCTACAATGAGCAGTTCTTC